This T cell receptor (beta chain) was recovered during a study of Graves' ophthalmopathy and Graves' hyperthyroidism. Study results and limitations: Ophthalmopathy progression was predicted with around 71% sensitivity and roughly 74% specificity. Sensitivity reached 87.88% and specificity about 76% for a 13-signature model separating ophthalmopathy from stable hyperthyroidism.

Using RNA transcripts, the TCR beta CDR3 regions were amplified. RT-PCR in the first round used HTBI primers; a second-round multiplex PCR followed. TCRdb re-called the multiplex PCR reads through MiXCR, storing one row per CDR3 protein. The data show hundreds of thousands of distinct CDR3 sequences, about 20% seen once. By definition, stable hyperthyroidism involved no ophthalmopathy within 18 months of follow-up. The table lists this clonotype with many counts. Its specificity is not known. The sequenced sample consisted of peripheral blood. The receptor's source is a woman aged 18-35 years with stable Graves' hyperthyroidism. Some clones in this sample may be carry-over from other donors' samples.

The CDR3 is CASSVWNRGLRLCSYNSPLHF. For the CDR3, the DNA is TGTGCCAGCAGTGTATGGAACAGGGGGCTACGGTTGTGTTCCTATAATTCACCCCTCCACTTT. V and J are TRBV6-1 and TRBJ1-6, with 9 nucleotides matching TRBD1. CDR1 is MNHNS and CDR2 is SASEGT in the germline V gene. The V segment lost 4 bases and the J segment 1 base; nucleotides outside the gene matches: 17. The CDR3 length is 21 residues.